Reported below is one TCR beta chain. The CDR3 loop spans 13 amino acids. Germline CDR1 reads LGHDT; CDR2 reads YNNKEL (reference sequence). J gave up 4 bases and V 2 bases, and 1 base lay outside the gene matches. Only in-frame clones appear in the TCRdb table, and some are missing; sequencing was by immunoSEQ multiplex PCR. This sample carries around 240,000 clones, 75% to 90% of them seen once, and the ten largest clones take around 2%. The data stem from a study of blood T cell repertoires in COVID-19. Overall study context: Sources were T cells, B-cell-depleted T cells, or PBMCs; the material itself was cDNA or gDNA.

Participants reported their clinical history, and cohort assignment relied on those reports. The sequenced material came from PBMCs or T cells enriched from blood (not recorded which). The sequence was collected from a woman aged 45 to 65 who had recovered from COVID-19. The J gene is TRBJ1-1, the V gene TRBV3-1 (or the pseudogene TRBV3-2); 7 bases agree with TRBD1. The CDR3 protein is CASSQPGGTEAFF. In DNA, the CDR3 is TGTGCCAGCAGCCAACCAGGGGGCACTGAAGCTTTCTTT.